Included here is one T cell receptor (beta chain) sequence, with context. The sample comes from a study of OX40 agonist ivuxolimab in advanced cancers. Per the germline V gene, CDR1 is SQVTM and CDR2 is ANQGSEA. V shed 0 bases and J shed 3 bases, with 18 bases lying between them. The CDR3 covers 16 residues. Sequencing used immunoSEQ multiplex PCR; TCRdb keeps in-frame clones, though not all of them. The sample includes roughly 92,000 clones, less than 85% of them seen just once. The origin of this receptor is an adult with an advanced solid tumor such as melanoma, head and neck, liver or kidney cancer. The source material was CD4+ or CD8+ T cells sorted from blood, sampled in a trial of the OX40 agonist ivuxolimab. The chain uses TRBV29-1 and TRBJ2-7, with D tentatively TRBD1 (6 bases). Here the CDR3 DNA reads TGCAGCGTTGAAGATCCCCAAGGGGGAATCAGCTACGAGCAGTACTTC. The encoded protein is CSVEDPQGGISYEQYF.